Below, 27 T cell receptor beta chains from the same sample are listed, as sequenced in a study of shared clonotypes between healthy human individuals. TCRdb keeps only in-frame clones here, not all; method: immunoSEQ multiplex PCR. The repertoire holds roughly 1,500,000 clones, around 98% seen once, with around 0.45% in the top ten. The sequencing input was naive CD4+ T cells sorted from blood. The subset: CD45RA+ positively selected. The origin of the receptors is a man aged 25-45 years in good health.

This chain uses TRBV21-1 with TRBJ1-2; TRBD1 is the table's D call and was not checked against the DNA. TRBV21-1 is given as a pseudogene. This CDR3 has 14 amino acids. DNA for the CDR3: TGTGCCAGCAGCAAATTGCAGGGAAAGAGTAGCTACACCTTC. Protein sequence: CASSKLQGKSSYTF.

J is TRBJ1-2 and V is TRBV30; 8 nucleotides agree with TRBD1. This CDR3 has 11 residues. Losses at the gene ends were 5 bases for V and 8 bases for J; bases not matched to a gene: 4. From germline, CDR1 is GTSNPN and CDR2 SVGIG (reference sequence). The CDR3 coding sequence is TGTGCCTGGGACAGGGGTGGCGGCTACACCTTC. The encoded protein is CAWDRGGGYTF.

V is TRBV11-2 and J is TRBJ2-5; D possibly uses TRBD1 or TRBD2 (5 bases each). This CDR3 is 14 amino acids long. The V end lost 0 bases, the J end lost 4 bases, and 9 bases lay between the germline ends. Germline assignment: CDR1 SGHAT and CDR2 FQNNGV. Here the CDR3 DNA reads TGTGCCAGCAGCTTAGATGTAGGGACAGAGACCCAGTACTTC. Amino acid sequence: CASSLDVGTETQYF.

The V and J genes are TRBV7-9 and TRBJ1-2; the D is unclear. This CDR3 contains 16 residues. In germline, CDR1 is SEHNR, CDR2 FQNEAQ (reference sequence). V lost 1 base to trimming and J lost 6 bases, with 18 bases between them. CDR3 protein: CASSLDWLIEGDGYTF. For the CDR3, the DNA is TGTGCCAGCAGCTTAGACTGGTTAATCGAGGGCGATGGCTACACCTTC.

This clone was recorded only once. As DNA, the CDR3 is TGTGCCAGCAGCTTAGGGGGCGCGTTGTCAGGGATATCCTACGAGCAGTACTTC. Amino acids: CASSLGGALSGISYEQYF. This chain connects TRBV5-4 to TRBJ2-7; 7 bases are shared with TRBD1. The CDR3 spans 18 residues. Germline CDR1 is SGHNT and CDR2 is YYREEE (reference sequence). V trimming: 2 bases; J trimming: 1 base; junction bases outside the gene matches: 15.

The V call is TRBV19, the J call TRBJ2-7, with D perhaps TRBD1 or TRBD2 (5 bases each). This CDR3 is 13 amino acids long. V lost 5 bases to trimming and J lost 3 bases, with 11 bases between them. Germline V CDR1 and CDR2: LNHDA, SQIVND (reference sequence). The CDR3 is CASSVGTDYEQYF. Here the CDR3 DNA reads TGTGCCAGTAGTGTCGGGACGGACTACGAGCAGTACTTC.

With respect to this clone: This same CDR3 is encoded by further DNA sequences in the sample. The J gene is TRBJ2-3, the V gene TRBV5-4; 10 bases align to TRBD2. This CDR3 comprises 16 residues. After removal of 3 bases from V and 0 bases from J, the junction contained 4 bases not matched to a gene. Germline lookup yields CDR1 SGHNT and CDR2 YYREEE (reference sequence). The chain's CDR3 is CASSSRLAGSTDTQYF. CDR3 coding DNA: TGTGCCAGCAGCTCTAGACTAGCGGGTAGCACAGATACGCAGTATTTT.

The V and J genes are TRBV11-3 and TRBJ2-3; 13 bases agree with TRBD2. The CDR3 totals 16 residues. V gave up 5 bases and J gave up 2 bases; unmatched junction bases: 4. Per the germline V gene, CDR1 is SGHNT and CDR2 is YENEEA. DNA for the CDR3: TGTGCCAGCAGCAAGGGGACTAGCGGGAACACAGATACGCAGTATTTT. Translating gives CASSKGTSGNTDTQYF.

The chain has TRBV29-1 and TRBJ2-7, with 12 bases matching TRBD2. V lost 5 bases and J lost 4; bases outside the gene matches: 9. Germline-derived CDR1 and CDR2 are SQVTM and ANQGSEA. The CDR3 loop spans 15 amino acids. CDR3 amino acids: CSVSGLAGNLYEQYF. CDR3 in DNA: TGCAGCGTTTCCGGACTAGCGGGAAATTTGTACGAGCAGTACTTC.

The chain couples TRBV18 to TRBJ1-1; 9 positions agree with TRBD1. The CDR3 is 11 residues long. V gave up 3 bases and J gave up 12 bases; unmatched junction bases: 2. Germline CDR1 KGHSH, CDR2 LQKENI. CDR3 sequence reads: CASSPGQGTFF. Written as DNA, the CDR3 is TGTGCCAGCTCACCGGGACAGGGAACTTTCTTT.

The chain combines TRBV29-1 with TRBJ1-1; D remains unclear. Germline assignment: CDR1 SQVTM and CDR2 ANQGSEA. The CDR3 runs to 12 residues. Trimming pared 4 bases from V and 5 bases from J, leaving 11 bases between. The CDR3 reads CSVGTSSTEAFF. The CDR3 nucleotides are TGCAGCGTTGGGACGTCTTCAACTGAAGCTTTCTTT.

V is TRBV10-3 and J is TRBJ2-4, with D perhaps matching TRBD2 (5 bases). CDR3 length: 13 amino acids. Trimming removed 10 bases at V and 2 bases at J, with 12 bases between. Per germline, CDR1 ENHRY and CDR2 SYGVKD. This CDR3 is CATGELSKNIQYF. The CDR3 DNA reads as TGTGCCACCGGGGAACTATCCAAAAACATTCAGTACTTC.

The chain couples TRBV10-3 to TRBJ2-1, with 14 bases identical to TRBD2. Germline V CDR1 and CDR2: ENHRY, SYGVKD. The CDR3 loop spans 16 amino acids. V was clipped by 8 bases and J by 0 bases; unmatched bases: 3. The CDR3 loop is CAIGTSGRGSYNEQFF. The CDR3, as DNA: TGTGCCATCGGGACTAGCGGGAGAGGCTCCTACAATGAGCAGTTCTTC.

The chain joins TRBV28 to TRBJ1-2, with D possibly matching TRBD1 (6 bases). Germline CDR1 and CDR2: MDHEN and SYDVKM. The CDR3 totals 14 residues. Between the trimmed V and J ends, which lost 6 bases and 2 bases, there was a span of 13 bases. This CDR3 is CASRLPGQNYGYTF. For the CDR3, the DNA is TGTGCCAGCAGATTGCCGGGACAAAACTATGGCTACACCTTC.

V gene TRBV7-2 combines with J gene TRBJ2-1; TRBD2 agrees at 11 bases. V lost 6 bases to trimming and J lost 5 bases; unmatched junction nucleotides: 3. CDR1 and CDR2 (germline): SGHTA, FQGNSA. CDR3 length: 14 residues. This chain's CDR3 is CASRKTSGNNEQFF. The CDR3 coding sequence is TGTGCCAGCAGGAAGACTAGCGGGAACAATGAGCAGTTCTTC.

The chain carries TRBV9 and TRBJ2-7; perhaps TRBD2 as D (6 bases). Trimming pared 1 base from V and 3 bases from J, leaving 14 bases between. Germline V gene data show CDR1 as SGDLS and CDR2 as YYNGEE. The CDR3 contains 15 residues. CDR3 DNA sequence: TGTGCCAGCAGCGTAACCGGGGGATTTGGCTACGAGCAGTACTTC. Translation: CASSVTGGFGYEQYF. Full variable domain (rest looked up from reference TRBV9 and TRBJ2-7): DSGVTQTPKHLITATGQRVTLRCSPRSGDLSVYWYQQSLDQGLQFLIQYYNGEERAKGNILERFSAQQFPDLHSELNLSSLELGDSALYFCASSVTGGFGYEQYFGPGTRLTVT.

This chain uses TRBV7-3 with TRBJ2-2; D is unclear. Germline V gives CDR1 SGHTA, CDR2 FQGTGA. There are 12 residues in the CDR3. Trimming took 3 bases from V and 6 from J, leaving 5 bases between them. The CDR3 region is CASSLAAGELFF. The DNA for the CDR3 is TGTGCCAGCAGCTTGGCGGCCGGGGAGCTGTTTTTT.

This chain links TRBV5-4 with TRBJ1-1; no clear D gene. V was cut by 4 bases and J by 4 bases, with 17 bases left in between. This CDR3 contains 15 residues. Germline V gene lookup returns CDR1 SGHNT and CDR2 YYREEE (reference sequence). This CDR3 is CASSPELYVGTEAFF. CDR3 nucleotides: TGTGCCAGCAGCCCCGAACTTTACGTCGGCACTGAAGCTTTCTTT.

The chain has TRBV7-6 and TRBJ2-2, with D perhaps TRBD2 (5 bases). The CDR3 consists of 15 residues. Trimming took 1 base from V and 4 from J, leaving 10 bases between them. The V gene's germline CDR1 is SGHVS and CDR2 FNYEAQ. CDR3 bases: TGTGCCAGCAGCTTAGTGTTAGAGGGCACCGGGGAGCTGTTTTTT. Translating gives CASSLVLEGTGELFF.

This chain joins TRBV19 and TRBJ1-5; 12 nucleotides agree with TRBD1. Looked up from germline, CDR1 is LNHDA and CDR2 is SQIVND (reference sequence). This CDR3 has 16 residues. With 6 bases clipped from V and 5 bases from J, the junction kept 8 bases outside the gene matches. The CDR3 DNA reads TGTGCCAGTAGATCGGGGACAGGGGGCACTCATCAGCCCCAGCATTTT. This gives the protein CASRSGTGGTHQPQHF.

The gene calls are TRBV18 and TRBJ2-6, with 8 positions matching TRBD1. CDR3 length: 17 amino acids. CDR1 and CDR2 (germline): KGHSH, LQKENI. The V and J ends lost 3 bases and 1 base, in that order; junction bases with no gene match: 5. DNA for the CDR3: TGTGCCAGCTCACCGCAGGGGGCGGTTTCTGGGGCCAACGTCCTGACTTTC. Translated, it gives CASSPQGAVSGANVLTF.

The chain recombines TRBV10-2 with TRBJ1-5; possible D gene TRBD1, 5 bases. With 9 bases removed from V and 4 bases from J, the gap between germline ends came to 16 bases. The V gene's germline CDR1 is WSHSY and CDR2 SAAADI. The CDR3 loop spans 14 amino acids. The CDR3 loop reads CARGTTRANQPQHF. CDR3 nucleotide sequence: TGCGCCAGGGGGACTACTCGGGCAAATCAGCCCCAGCATTTT.

The chain links TRBV19 to TRBJ2-2; D not certain. V gave up 6 bases and J gave up 0 bases, with 20 bases separating them. CDR1 and CDR2 (germline): LNHDA, SQIVND (reference sequence). The CDR3 totals 18 residues. As DNA, the CDR3 is TGTGCCAGTAGCAACGCGGAGCAGCTATTTGCGAACACCGGGGAGCTGTTTTTT. Translating gives CASSNAEQLFANTGELFF.

The chain carries TRBV28 and TRBJ2-1; 7 nucleotides agree with TRBD1. The germline V gene encodes CDR1 MDHEN and CDR2 SYDVKM. CDR3 size: 13 residues. V lost 6 bases to trimming and J lost 7 bases; unmatched junction nucleotides: 6. The CDR3 is CASSETGFNEQFF. DNA for the CDR3: TGTGCCAGCAGCGAGACAGGGTTTAATGAGCAGTTCTTC.

CDR3 residues: CASSPLVGNSGNTIYF. The CDR3 DNA reads TGCGCCAGCAGCCCCCTAGTGGGGAACTCTGGAAACACCATATATTTT. The chain recombines TRBV4-1 with TRBJ1-3; D is unclear. CDR1 and CDR2 from the germline V gene are MGHRA and YSYEKL. V was cut by 4 bases and J by 0 bases, with 13 bases left in between. There are 16 residues in the CDR3.

This chain links TRBV27 with TRBJ1-2; unclear D gene. CDR1 and CDR2 from the germline V gene are MNHEY and SMNVEV (reference sequence). V was pared by 6 bases and J by 5 bases, with 7 bases between. The CDR3 has 11 amino acids. CDR3 DNA sequence: TGTGCCAGCAGCCCCGAATATGGCTACACCTTC. Translated: CASSPEYGYTF.

The chain combines TRBV28 with TRBJ1-5; maybe TRBD1 (6 bases). V lost 6 bases to trimming and J lost 4 bases, with 10 bases between them. Germline V gene data show CDR1 as MDHEN and CDR2 as SYDVKM. The CDR3 extends over 13 amino acids. CDR3 sequence (DNA): TGTGCCAGCAGACCCACAGGGAATCAGCCCCAGCATTTT. Its translation: CASRPTGNQPQHF.